This T cell receptor (beta chain) was documented in a study of shared clonotypes between healthy human individuals. The wider study: Each donor's CD8 memory used one plate, CD8 naive two, each CD4 subset three. Broader study findings: Among donors, sharing of clonotypes was expected to be affected by sequencing depth. Lower generation probabilities were found for non-shared clonotypes than for those shared by all four donors. Of the naive CD4 clonotypes, about 5.4% were shared across a handful of donors.

Clones were sequenced by immunoSEQ multiplex PCR, and TCRdb holds only the in-frame ones, with some missing. The table includes about 2.1 million clones, around 95% detected once. CDR3 length: 16 amino acids. Germline V gives CDR1 SNHLY, CDR2 FYNNEI. Trimming cost V 2 bases and J 5 bases; bases outside gene matches: 7. With respect to this clone: As yet, its antigen is unknown.

Cells designated naive CD8 were CD45RO-negative and were positively selected for CCR7, with terminally differentiated effector memory CD45RA+ cells excluded. The origin of this receptor is a man aged 18 to 29 in good health. Some clones in this sample may be carry-over from other donors' samples. The sample comprised naive CD8+ T cells from PBMCs. This sequence joins TRBV2 and TRBJ2-1, with TRBD2 matching over 9 bases. The CDR3 region has the DNA TGTGCCAGCAGTGAATGGCTAGCGGGGCTCGACAATGAGCAGTTCTTC. Encoded protein: CASSEWLAGLDNEQFF.